What follows are 12 T cell receptor beta chains derived from one specimen sequenced in a study of beta chain features in type 1 diabetes. Reverse transcribing all isolated RNA meant expressed TCRB transcripts were sequenced. The data were produced by immunoSEQ multiplex PCR, yet TCRdb's version contains in-frame clones alone and is incomplete. The sample has some 410,000 clones, about an eighth seen once. The sequenced material came from naive CD4+ T cells from blood. These receptor sequences come from a woman between 18 and 29 years old in good health.

In regard to this clone: Different DNA sequences within this sample yield the same CDR3. The J gene is TRBJ2-3, the V gene TRBV7-3; D remains ambiguous. This CDR3 contains 15 residues. Germline CDR1 reads SGHTA; CDR2 reads FQGTGA. Trimming cost V 2 bases and J 0 bases, with 9 bases left between them. As DNA, the CDR3 is TGTGCCAGCAGCTTAGGGCGGAAAAGCACAGATACGCAGTATTTT. Amino acid sequence: CASSLGRKSTDTQYF.

The gene calls are TRBV27 and TRBJ2-7; D possibly corresponds to TRBD1 (6 bases). The CDR3 contains 14 residues. Germline values: CDR1 MNHEY, CDR2 SMNVEV (reference sequence). V was pared by 4 bases and J by 2 bases, with 12 bases between. This CDR3 reads CASSSGTIPYEQYV. DNA of the CDR3: TGTGCCAGCAGTTCCGGGACAATACCCTACGAGCAGTACGTC.

Concerning this clone itself: The sample holds other DNA sequences that translate to the same CDR3. V gene TRBV20-1 combines with J gene TRBJ2-5; no firm D call. The V gene lost 3 bases and the J gene lost 2 bases, with 4 bases spanning the gap. The V gene's germline CDR1 is DFQATT and CDR2 SNEGSKA (reference sequence). The CDR3 has 11 residues. The CDR3 protein is CSARLQETQYF. The CDR3 region has the DNA TGCAGTGCTAGGCTGCAAGAGACCCAGTACTTC.

This clone was seen a few times. The chain couples TRBV5-1 to TRBJ2-1; no definite D call. Germline lookup yields CDR1 SGHRS and CDR2 YFSETQ. Trimming removed 0 bases from V and 0 bases from J, with 10 bases in between. The CDR3 extends over 16 amino acids. The CDR3 loop reads CASSLGAGTSYNEQFF. DNA of the CDR3: TGCGCCAGCAGCTTGGGGGCAGGAACCTCCTACAATGAGCAGTTCTTC.

The chain joins TRBV29-1 to TRBJ2-4, with D possibly being TRBD1 (5 bases). CDR1 is SQVTM, CDR2 ANQGSEA, per germline. Deletions cut 4 bases from V and 0 bases from J, with 16 bases between. The CDR3 is 16 amino acids. The DNA of the CDR3 is TGCAGCGTTGTGGGCCAGGGCCCGGGAGCCAAAAACATTCAGTACTTC. Translation gives CSVVGQGPGAKNIQYF.

The J gene is TRBJ2-7, the V gene TRBV13; 8 bases are a match to TRBD2. This CDR3 comprises 15 residues. The V gene's germline CDR1 is PRHDT and CDR2 FYEKMQ (reference sequence). V lost 0 bases and J lost 1; bases outside the gene matches: 2. The CDR3, as DNA: TGTGCCAGCAGCTTAGGACTAGCGGCATCCTACGAGCAGTACTTC. This gives the protein CASSLGLAASYEQYF.

This clone has just a few counts. The rearrangement uses TRBV7-9 and TRBJ1-5, with TRBD1 matching 7 bases. Germline CDR1 SEHNR, CDR2 FQNEAQ (reference sequence). Germline trimming cut 4 bases from V and 3 bases from J; bases unmatched to any gene: 6. The CDR3 spans 15 residues. The CDR3 bases are TGTGCCAGCAGCTCTTTGGACAGGAACAATCAGCCCCAGCATTTT. Translated: CASSSLDRNNQPQHF.

This clone has only a few counts. The V and J genes are TRBV28 and TRBJ2-3; unclear D gene. Trimming cost V 3 bases and J 0 bases, with 7 bases left between them. Germline values: CDR1 MDHEN, CDR2 SYDVKM. The CDR3 sequence is 14 residues long. This CDR3 is CASSFLTSTDTQYF. The CDR3 coding sequence is TGTGCCAGCAGTTTTCTGACTAGCACAGATACGCAGTATTTT.

This clone was seen a handful of times. This CDR3 reads CASSFAGPSTDTQYF. CDR3 in DNA: TGCGCCAGCAGCTTTGCGGGACCCAGCACAGATACGCAGTATTTT. The chain uses TRBV5-1 and TRBJ2-3; D might be TRBD2 (6 bases). The germline V and J ends were trimmed by 2 bases and 0 bases, with 10 bases remaining between them. Germline-derived CDR1 and CDR2 are SGHRS and YFSETQ. The CDR3 sequence is 15 residues long.

The chain employs TRBV6-6 and TRBJ2-7; TRBD2 agrees at 7 bases. The CDR3 contains 14 residues. V was pared by 4 bases and J by 0 bases, with 3 bases of the junction left unmatched. Germline V gene data show CDR1 as MNHNY and CDR2 as SVGAGI (reference sequence). This chain's CDR3 is CASSFGGSSYEQYF. The CDR3 DNA reads TGTGCCAGCAGTTTTGGCGGGAGCTCCTACGAGCAGTACTTC.

On this clone itself: This specimen includes other DNA sequences encoding the same CDR3. This chain connects TRBV4-3 to TRBJ2-3, with unresolved D. V dropped 1 base and J dropped 4 bases, with 0 bases sitting between them. Germline CDR1 LGHNA, CDR2 YSLEER. This CDR3 spans 11 amino acids. The CDR3 loop is CASSQADTQYF. Written as DNA, the CDR3 is TGCGCCAGCAGCCAAGCAGATACGCAGTATTTT.

This clone was picked up a small number of times. CDR3 protein: CASSQGQGRYQETQYF. Here the CDR3 DNA reads TGTGCCAGCAGCCAAGGACAGGGGCGCTACCAAGAGACCCAGTACTTC. The chain employs TRBV7-2 and TRBJ2-5; 9 bases match TRBD1. There are 16 residues in the CDR3. CDR1 SGHTA and CDR2 FQGNSA come from the germline V gene. V shed 5 bases, J shed 0 bases, and the junction held 7 bases outside the gene matches.